The 8 T cell receptor beta chains reported below all come from one sample, sequenced in a study of blood T cell repertoires in COVID-19. Libraries were prepared by immunoSEQ multiplex PCR; TCRdb keeps only in-frame clonotypes and omits some of them. The sample carries more than 200,000 clones, approximately 90% recorded once. Material: PBMCs or T cells enriched from blood (not recorded which). These receptors all stem from a man aged 30-40 years who had recovered from COVID-19.

V gene TRBV19 combines with J gene TRBJ2-1; 7 bases fit TRBD1. CDR1 is LNHDA, CDR2 SQIVND, per germline (reference sequence). Trimming removed 5 bases from V and 6 bases from J; junction bases left unmatched: 4. This CDR3 has 13 amino acids. CDR3 amino acids: CASSLWDSNEQFF. The DNA for the CDR3 is TGTGCCAGTAGTCTTTGGGACAGCAATGAGCAGTTCTTC.

This chain connects TRBV30 to TRBJ2-1; no clear D. The length of the CDR3 is 10 residues. V lost 0 bases to trimming and J lost 10 bases, with 4 bases between them. Germline CDR1 and CDR2: GTSNPN and SVGIG (reference sequence). The CDR3: CAWSVVEQFF. CDR3 sequence (DNA): TGTGCCTGGAGTGTCGTCGAGCAGTTCTTC. The whole variable domain, filled in from reference TRBV30 and TRBJ2-1, reads SQTIHQWPATLVQPVGSPLSLECTVEGTSNPNLYWYRQAAGRGLQLLFYSVGIGQISSEVPQNLSASRPQDRQFILSSKKLLLSDSGFYLCAWSVVEQFFGPGTRLTVL.

This clone was seen once. The V call is TRBV7-2, the J call TRBJ2-7; TRBD1 aligns across 7 bases. The CDR3 covers 15 residues. The germline CDR1 and CDR2 sequences are SGHTA and FQGNSA. J gave up 0 bases and V 5 bases, and 7 bases lay outside the gene matches. This chain's CDR3 is CASSPRDSSSYEQYF. CDR3 nucleotide sequence: TGTGCCAGCAGCCCCCGGGACAGTAGCTCCTACGAGCAGTACTTC.

This chain connects TRBV6-5 to TRBJ2-3; unclear D gene. The germline gives CDR1 MNHEY, CDR2 SVGAGI. Trimming removed 6 bases at V and 2 bases at J, with 12 bases between. The CDR3 spans 14 residues. The CDR3 DNA sequence: TGTGCCAGCAGCTTCCGACTTAACACAGATACGCAGTATTTT. Translating gives CASSFRLNTDTQYF.

The chain uses TRBV7-7 and TRBJ2-5; 7 bases match TRBD1. V lost 6 bases, J lost 5 bases, and 12 bases stayed unmatched. The CDR3 sequence is 15 residues long. Germline CDR1 and CDR2: SSHAT and FNYEAQ (reference sequence). The CDR3 DNA reads TGTGCCAGCAGTCGTTTGGGACAGATGCCGGAGACCCAGTACTTC. It yields the protein CASSRLGQMPETQYF.

The chain is built from TRBV18 and TRBJ2-3; 13 nucleotides agree with TRBD2. Germline V gene sequence: CDR1 KGHSH, CDR2 LQKENI. The junction had 3 bases not matched to a gene; V was cut back by 3 bases and J by 6 bases. CDR3 size: 15 residues. CDR3 DNA: TGTGCCAGCTCACCCGGACTAGCGGGGGCCGATACGCAGTATTTT. Translating it yields CASSPGLAGADTQYF. Together with reference TRBV18 and TRBJ2-3, the CDR3 gives the full variable domain: NAGVMQNPRHLVRRRGQEARLRCSPMKGHSHVYWYRQLPEEGLKFMVYLQKENIIDESGMPKERFSAEFPKEGPSILRIQQVVRGDSAAYFCASSPGLAGADTQYFGPGTRLTVL.

The rearrangement links TRBV11-2 to TRBJ2-2; 9 bases are a match to TRBD1. The junction had 10 bases not matched to a gene; V was cut back by 5 bases and J by 6 bases. The CDR3 covers 16 residues. In germline, CDR1 is SGHAT, CDR2 FQNNGV. CDR3: CASSRHPGQGAGELFF. The CDR3 bases are TGTGCCAGCAGCCGCCATCCGGGACAGGGAGCCGGGGAGCTGTTTTTT.

For the CDR3, the DNA is TGTGCCAGCAGCCGAGGGGGTTCTGGGGAGCTGTTTTTT. This encodes CASSRGGSGELFF. This rearrangement joins TRBV3-1 (or the pseudogene TRBV3-2) to TRBJ2-2, with D possibly matching TRBD1 (6 bases). V lost 4 bases and J lost 8, with 11 bases in between. Germline values: CDR1 LGHDT, CDR2 YNNKEL (reference sequence). The CDR3 is made up of 13 amino acids.